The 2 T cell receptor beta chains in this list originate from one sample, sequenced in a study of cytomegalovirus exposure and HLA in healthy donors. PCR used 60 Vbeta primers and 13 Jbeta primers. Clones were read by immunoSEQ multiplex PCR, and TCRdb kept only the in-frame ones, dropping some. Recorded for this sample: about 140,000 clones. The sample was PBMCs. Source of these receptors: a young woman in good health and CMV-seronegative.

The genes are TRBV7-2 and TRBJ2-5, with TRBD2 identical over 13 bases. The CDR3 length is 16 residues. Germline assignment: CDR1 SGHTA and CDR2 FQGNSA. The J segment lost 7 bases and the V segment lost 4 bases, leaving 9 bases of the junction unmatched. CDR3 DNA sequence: TGTGCCAGCAGCTCGCGGACTAGCGGGAGTAGTTCGACCCAGTACTTC. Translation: CASSSRTSGSSSTQYF.

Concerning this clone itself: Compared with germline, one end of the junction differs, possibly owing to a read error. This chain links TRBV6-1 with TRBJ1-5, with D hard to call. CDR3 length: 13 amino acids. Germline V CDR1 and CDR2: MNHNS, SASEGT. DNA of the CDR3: TGTGCCAGCGGTGAGGGAGAGAATCAGCCCCAGCATTTT. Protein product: CASGEGENQPQHF.